This T cell receptor beta chain was sequenced during a study of blood T cell repertoires in COVID-19. As for the study in general: In each case, the material was cDNA or gDNA derived from T cells, B-cell-depleted T cells, or PBMCs.

Germline V CDR1 and CDR2: MNHEY, SVGAGI. CDR3 size: 16 residues. Trimming stripped 0 bases from V and 0 bases from J, with 9 bases between. In the authors' workflow: Estimated nucleated cell counts came from reference gene primer amplification. TCRdb keeps only in-frame clones here, not all; method: immunoSEQ multiplex PCR. V, J and clone size reflect that table, while D and trimming were determined from the DNA. The data hold a few hundred thousand clones, with 84% observed a single time. The sample consisted of peripheral blood. The chain carries TRBV6-5 and TRBJ2-1; perhaps TRBD1 as D (6 bases). The source of this sequence is an elderly woman with active or convalescent COVID-19. DNA for the CDR3: TGTGCCAGCAGTTACTCTGGGGGCAGCTCCTACAATGAGCAGTTCTTC. Its translation is CASSYSGGSSYNEQFF.